This TCR beta chain was observed in a study of OX40 agonist ivuxolimab in advanced cancers. Using immunoSEQ multiplex PCR, the repertoire was profiled, and TCRdb retains in-frame clones only, with some absent. Among about 61,000 clones listed, approximately 81% were seen once. V shed 8 bases and J shed 6 bases, with 11 bases lying between them. CDR1 and CDR2 from the germline V gene are SEHNR and FQNEAQ (reference sequence). The CDR3 extends over 12 amino acids. The chain joins TRBV7-9 to TRBJ2-1; a possible D gene is TRBD2 (6 bases). The receptor was isolated from an adult with an advanced solid tumor such as melanoma, head and neck, liver or kidney cancer. Sample: CD4+ or CD8+ T cells sorted from blood, taken in a trial of the OX40 agonist ivuxolimab. The CDR3 DNA reads as TGTGCCAGCTATGCAGCGGGCAATGAGCAGTTCTTC. It yields the protein CASYAAGNEQFF.